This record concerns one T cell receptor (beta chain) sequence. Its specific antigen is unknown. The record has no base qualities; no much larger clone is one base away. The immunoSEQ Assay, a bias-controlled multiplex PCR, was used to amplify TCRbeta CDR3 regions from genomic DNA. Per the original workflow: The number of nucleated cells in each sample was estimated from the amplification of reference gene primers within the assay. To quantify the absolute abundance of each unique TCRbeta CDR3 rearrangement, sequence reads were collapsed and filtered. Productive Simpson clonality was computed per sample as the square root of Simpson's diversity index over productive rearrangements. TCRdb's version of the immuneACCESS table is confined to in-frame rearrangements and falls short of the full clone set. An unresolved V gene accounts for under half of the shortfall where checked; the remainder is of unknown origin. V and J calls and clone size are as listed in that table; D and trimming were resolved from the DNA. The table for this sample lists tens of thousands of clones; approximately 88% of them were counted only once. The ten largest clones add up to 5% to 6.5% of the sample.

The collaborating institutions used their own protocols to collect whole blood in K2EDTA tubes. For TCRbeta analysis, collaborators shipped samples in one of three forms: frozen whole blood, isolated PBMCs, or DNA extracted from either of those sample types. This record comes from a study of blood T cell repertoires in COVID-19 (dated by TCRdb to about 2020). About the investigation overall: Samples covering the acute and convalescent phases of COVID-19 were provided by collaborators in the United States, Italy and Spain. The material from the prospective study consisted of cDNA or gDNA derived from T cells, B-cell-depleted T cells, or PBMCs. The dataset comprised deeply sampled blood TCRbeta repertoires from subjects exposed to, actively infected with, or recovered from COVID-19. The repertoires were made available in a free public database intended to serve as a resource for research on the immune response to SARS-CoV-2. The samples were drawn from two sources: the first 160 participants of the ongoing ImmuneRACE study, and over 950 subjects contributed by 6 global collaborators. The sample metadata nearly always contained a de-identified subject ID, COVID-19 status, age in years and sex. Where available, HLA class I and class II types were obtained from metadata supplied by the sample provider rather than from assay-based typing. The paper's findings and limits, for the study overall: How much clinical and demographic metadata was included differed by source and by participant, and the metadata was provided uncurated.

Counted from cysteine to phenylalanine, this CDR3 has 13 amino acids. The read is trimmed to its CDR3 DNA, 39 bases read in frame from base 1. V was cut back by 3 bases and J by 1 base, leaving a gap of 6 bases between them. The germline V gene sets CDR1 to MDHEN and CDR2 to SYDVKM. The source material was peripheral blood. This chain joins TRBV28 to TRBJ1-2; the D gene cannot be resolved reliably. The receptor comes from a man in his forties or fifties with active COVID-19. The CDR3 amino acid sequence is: CASSLGGNYGYTF. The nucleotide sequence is TGTGCCAGCAGTTTGGGAGGTAACTATGGCTACACCTTC.